The clone carrying this T cell receptor (beta chain) showed up just once. Its antigen is as yet unknown. Some clones are missing from TCRdb's copy, which holds only in-frame ones; the method was immunoSEQ multiplex PCR. The table records about 160,000 clones, about 95% of them present only once. Germline loops: CDR1 ENHRY, CDR2 SYGVKD. This CDR3 is built from 14 residues. Trimming took off 10 bases at V and 2 bases at J, with 12 bases between the two ends. The sample belongs to a study of T cell responses to AZD1222 COVID-19 vaccine. About the research overall: Recipients boosted at about 4 weeks or about 12 weeks are pooled. General study findings and limits: Donors were chiefly white British, with a greater number of females, and clonal diversity was perhaps underestimated.

The receptor was isolated from an adult in good health. The chain is built from TRBV10-3 and TRBJ2-6; D gene unclear. Sequencing was performed on peripheral blood, taken on day 0 of AZD1222 vaccination. This chain's CDR3 is CATLAATGANVLTF. The CDR3 nucleotides are TGTGCCACCTTGGCAGCGACTGGGGCCAACGTCCTGACTTTC.